A single sample is the source of the 2 T cell receptor beta chains below, sequenced in a study of blood T cell repertoires in COVID-19 (dated by TCRdb to the early 2020s). The method was the immunoSEQ multiplex PCR assay. TCRdb holds this immuneACCESS table with in-frame rearrangements only. Some clones are missing; in checked studies, unresolved V genes explain under half, and the rest has no known cause. The sample records 95,000 to 100,000 clones, around 88% of which are singletons. Clones ranked in the top ten supply approximately 1.7% of the sample. The sample comprised peripheral blood. These receptors were collected from a man aged 80 or over with acute or convalescent COVID-19.

This chain links TRBV7-3 with TRBJ1-2, with 8 bases aligning to TRBD1. V trimming: 6 bases; J trimming: 4 bases; junction bases outside the gene matches: 16. CDR3 length: 17 residues. Germline loops: CDR1 SGHTA, CDR2 FQGTGA. The CDR3: CASRYVRDRFFPYGYTF. The CDR3 region has the DNA TGTGCCAGCAGGTATGTACGGGACAGGTTTTTCCCCTATGGCTACACCTTC.

This clone was seen more than once but under ten times. This chain links TRBV19 with TRBJ2-1; TRBD1 agrees at 9 bases. V lost 4 bases, J lost 7 bases, and 5 bases stayed unmatched. This CDR3 has 14 residues. From germline, CDR1 is LNHDA and CDR2 SQIVND (reference sequence). CDR3 protein: CASSKTGGRNEQFF. The CDR3, as DNA: TGTGCCAGTAGTAAGACAGGGGGTAGGAATGAGCAGTTCTTC.